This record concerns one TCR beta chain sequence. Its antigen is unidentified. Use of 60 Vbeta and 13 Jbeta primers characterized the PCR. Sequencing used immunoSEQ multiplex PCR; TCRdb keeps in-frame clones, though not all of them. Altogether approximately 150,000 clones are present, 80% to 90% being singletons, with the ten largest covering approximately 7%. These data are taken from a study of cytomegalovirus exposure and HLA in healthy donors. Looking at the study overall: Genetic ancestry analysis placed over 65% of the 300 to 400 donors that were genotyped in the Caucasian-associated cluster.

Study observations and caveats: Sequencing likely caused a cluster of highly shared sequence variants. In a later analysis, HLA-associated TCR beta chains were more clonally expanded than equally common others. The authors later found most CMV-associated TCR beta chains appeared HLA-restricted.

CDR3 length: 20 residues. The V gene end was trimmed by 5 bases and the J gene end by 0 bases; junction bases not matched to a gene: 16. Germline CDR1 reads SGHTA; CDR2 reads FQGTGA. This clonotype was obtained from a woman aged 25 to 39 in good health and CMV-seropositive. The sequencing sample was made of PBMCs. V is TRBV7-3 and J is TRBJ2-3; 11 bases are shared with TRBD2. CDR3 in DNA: TGTGCCAGCAGCCCTAGGACTAGCGGGTTTCCTCAGACTAGCACAGATACGCAGTATTTT. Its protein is CASSPRTSGFPQTSTDTQYF.